The entry below describes one TCR beta chain. Antigen: not known. This sample stems from a study of human thymus T cells. Study-wide points: Thymic as well as blood repertoires seemed to favor certain V and J genes unevenly.

Resections from corrective heart surgery provided thymus tissue. The data were produced by immunoSEQ multiplex PCR, yet TCRdb's version contains in-frame clones alone and is incomplete. The sample contains tens of thousands of clones, over 85% of which appear only once. The CDR3 runs 14 residues. CDR1 MNHEY and CDR2 SVGAGI come from the germline V gene. Trimming stripped 2 bases from V and 3 bases from J, with 11 bases between. This receptor was obtained from a girl under three years old with a congenital heart defect but otherwise immunologically healthy. The material sequenced was thymus tissue. The chain has TRBV6-5 and TRBJ2-7; TRBD2 might be the D (6 bases). The CDR3 sequence is CASSYRREGYEQYF. As DNA, the CDR3 is TGTGCCAGCAGTTACCGGCGGGAAGGCTACGAGCAGTACTTC.